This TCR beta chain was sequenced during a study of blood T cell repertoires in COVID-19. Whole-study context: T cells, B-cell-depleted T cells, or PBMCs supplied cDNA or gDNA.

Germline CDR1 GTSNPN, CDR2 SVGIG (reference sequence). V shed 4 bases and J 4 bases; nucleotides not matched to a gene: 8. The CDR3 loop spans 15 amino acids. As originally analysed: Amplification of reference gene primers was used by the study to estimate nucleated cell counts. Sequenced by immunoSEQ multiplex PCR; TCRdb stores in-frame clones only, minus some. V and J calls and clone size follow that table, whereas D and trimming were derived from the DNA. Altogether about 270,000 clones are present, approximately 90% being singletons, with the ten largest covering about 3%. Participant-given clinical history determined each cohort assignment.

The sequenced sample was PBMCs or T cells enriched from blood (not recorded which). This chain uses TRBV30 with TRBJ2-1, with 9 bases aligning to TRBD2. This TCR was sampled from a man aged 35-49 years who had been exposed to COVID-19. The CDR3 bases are TGTGCCTGGACCAAGAGCGGGGGGCCATACAATGAGCAGTTCTTC. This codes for CAWTKSGGPYNEQFF.